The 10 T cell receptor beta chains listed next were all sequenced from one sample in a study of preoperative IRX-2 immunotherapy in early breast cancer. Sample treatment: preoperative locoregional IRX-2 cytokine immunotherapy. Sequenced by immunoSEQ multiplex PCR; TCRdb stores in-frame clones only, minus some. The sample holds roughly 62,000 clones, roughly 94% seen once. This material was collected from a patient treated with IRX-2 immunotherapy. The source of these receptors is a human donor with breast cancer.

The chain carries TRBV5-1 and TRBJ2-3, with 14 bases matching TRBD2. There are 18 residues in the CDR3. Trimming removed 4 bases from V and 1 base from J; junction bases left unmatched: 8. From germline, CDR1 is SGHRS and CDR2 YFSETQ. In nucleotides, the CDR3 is TGCGCCAGCAGCCCTGGGACTAGCGGGGGTGTAGGCACAGATACGCAGTATTTT. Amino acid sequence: CASSPGTSGGVGTDTQYF.

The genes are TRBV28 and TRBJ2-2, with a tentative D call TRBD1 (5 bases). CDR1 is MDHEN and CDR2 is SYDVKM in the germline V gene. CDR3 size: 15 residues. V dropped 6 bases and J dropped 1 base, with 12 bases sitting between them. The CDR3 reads CASRPDRMNTGELFF. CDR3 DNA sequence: TGTGCCAGCAGACCCGACAGAATGAACACCGGGGAGCTGTTTTTT.

DNA of the CDR3: TGTGCCAGCAGTTACGTGTTGCGGGGGGGCGATGAGCAGTTCTTC. This codes for CASSYVLRGGDEQFF. The rearrangement uses TRBV6-6 and TRBJ2-1; 9 bases agree with TRBD2. Germline lookup yields CDR1 MNHNY and CDR2 SVGAGI (reference sequence). With 2 bases clipped from V and 8 bases from J, the junction kept 7 bases outside the gene matches. This CDR3 contains 15 residues.

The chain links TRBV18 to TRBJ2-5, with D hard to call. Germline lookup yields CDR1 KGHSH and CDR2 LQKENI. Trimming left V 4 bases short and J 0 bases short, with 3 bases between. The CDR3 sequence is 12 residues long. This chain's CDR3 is CASSRYQETQYF. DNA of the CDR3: TGTGCCAGCTCACGGTACCAAGAGACCCAGTACTTC.

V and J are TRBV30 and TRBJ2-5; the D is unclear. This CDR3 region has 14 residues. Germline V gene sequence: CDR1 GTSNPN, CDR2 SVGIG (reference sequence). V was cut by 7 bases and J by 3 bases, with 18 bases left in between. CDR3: CAYSGWVREETQYF. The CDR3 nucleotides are TGTGCCTACTCCGGATGGGTAAGAGAAGAGACCCAGTACTTC. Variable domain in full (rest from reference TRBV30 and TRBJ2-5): SQTIHQWPATLVQPVGSPLSLECTVEGTSNPNLYWYRQAAGRGLQLLFYSVGIGQISSEVPQNLSASRPQDRQFILSSKKLLLSDSGFYLCAYSGWVREETQYFGPGTRLLVL.

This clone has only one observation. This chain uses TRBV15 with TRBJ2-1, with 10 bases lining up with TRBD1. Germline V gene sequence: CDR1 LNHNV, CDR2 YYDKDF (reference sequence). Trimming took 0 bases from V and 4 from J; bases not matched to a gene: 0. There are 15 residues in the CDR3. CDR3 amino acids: CATSREGQGYNEQFF. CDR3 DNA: TGTGCCACCAGCAGAGAGGGACAGGGGTACAATGAGCAGTTCTTC.

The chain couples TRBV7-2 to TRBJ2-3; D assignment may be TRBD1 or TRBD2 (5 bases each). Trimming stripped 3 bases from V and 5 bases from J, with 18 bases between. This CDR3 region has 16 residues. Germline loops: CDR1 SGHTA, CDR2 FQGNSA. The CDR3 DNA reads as TGTGCCAGCAGCTTTCTGGGACCCCCCGTGAGAGATACGCAGTATTTT. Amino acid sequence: CASSFLGPPVRDTQYF.

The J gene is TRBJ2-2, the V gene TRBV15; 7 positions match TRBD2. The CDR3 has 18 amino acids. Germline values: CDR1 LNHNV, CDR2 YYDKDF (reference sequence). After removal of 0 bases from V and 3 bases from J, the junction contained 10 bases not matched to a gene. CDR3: CATSRDLGRGLYTGELFF. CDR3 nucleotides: TGTGCCACCAGCAGAGATCTTGGGAGGGGACTATACACCGGGGAGCTGTTTTTT.

This CDR3 is CASSASVGLNYGYTF. The DNA of the CDR3 is TGTGCCAGCAGCGCCTCCGTCGGGCTTAACTATGGCTACACCTTC. This chain joins TRBV2 and TRBJ1-2; no reliable D call. The germline V gene encodes CDR1 SNHLY and CDR2 FYNNEI. The CDR3 runs to 15 residues. The V end lost 6 bases, the J end lost 1 base, and 15 bases lay between the germline ends.

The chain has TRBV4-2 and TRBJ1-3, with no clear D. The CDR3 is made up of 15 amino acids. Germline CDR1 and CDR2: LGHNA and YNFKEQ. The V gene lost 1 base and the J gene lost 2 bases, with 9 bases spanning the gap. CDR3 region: CASSQGLGPGNTIYF. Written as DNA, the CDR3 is TGTGCCAGCAGCCAAGGGTTAGGCCCTGGAAACACCATATATTTT.